This T cell receptor beta chain was captured by sequencing in a study of beta chain features in type 1 diabetes. This clone was counted only a few times. Reverse transcription of all isolated RNA meant that expressed TCRB transcripts were sequenced. Produced via immunoSEQ multiplex PCR; TCRdb's table is partial and in-frame only. Of approximately 300,000 clones in the sample, about 11% were seen once. This CDR3 contains 17 residues. Per the germline V gene, CDR1 is SGDLS and CDR2 is YYNGEE. The germline V and J ends were trimmed by 1 base and 5 bases, with 19 bases remaining between them. The sequenced sample was naive CD4+ T cells from blood. This TCR came from a woman in her thirties in good health. V is TRBV9 and J is TRBJ2-1; tentatively, D is TRBD2 (7 bases). CDR3 nucleotides: TGTGCCAGCAGCGTACCAGGGGCGGGAGAAACTAACAATGAGCAGTTCTTC. Translated, it gives CASSVPGAGETNNEQFF.